These 18 T cell receptor beta chains came from one sample sequenced in a study of blood T cell repertoires in COVID-19. TCRdb's copy holds only in-frame clones and misses some; the assay was immunoSEQ multiplex PCR. This table has approximately 180,000 clones, around 79% appearing once. The sequenced sample was peripheral blood. The receptor set was obtained from a woman in her 70s with acute or convalescent COVID-19.

The V call is TRBV19, the J call TRBJ1-2; 9 nucleotides match TRBD1. Trimming at V came to 6 bases and at J to 6 bases, leaving 5 bases not matched to a gene. CDR1 LNHDA and CDR2 SQIVND come from the germline V gene (reference sequence). CDR3 length: 13 amino acids. In nucleotides, the CDR3 is TGTGCCAGTAGAGAACAGGGGGCAGATGGCTACACCTTC. The encoded protein is CASREQGADGYTF.

The chain is built from TRBV25-1 and TRBJ2-3; a weak D match, TRBD1 (6 bases). This CDR3 region has 12 residues. Trimming removed 5 bases from V and 5 bases from J, with 8 bases in between. Germline values: CDR1 MGHDK, CDR2 SYGVNS. The CDR3 protein is CASSPRGDTQYF. CDR3 in DNA: TGTGCCAGCAGTCCCAGGGGAGATACGCAGTATTTT.

The chain employs TRBV29-1 and TRBJ1-3; 7 nucleotides match TRBD1. J gave up 1 base and V 7 bases, and 4 bases lay outside the gene matches. This CDR3 region has 13 residues. CDR1 is SQVTM and CDR2 is ANQGSEA in the germline V gene. The CDR3: CSAGTASGNTIYF. As DNA, the CDR3 is TGCAGCGCAGGGACAGCTTCTGGAAACACCATATATTTT.

The chain couples TRBV5-4 to TRBJ2-3; D gene unclear. The germline V and J ends were trimmed by 4 bases and 1 base, with 19 bases remaining between them. CDR3 length equals 17 residues. Germline CDR1 reads SGHNT; CDR2 reads YYREEE (reference sequence). The CDR3 is CASSASGLSMGTDTQYF. CDR3 bases: TGTGCCAGCAGCGCCTCTGGGCTATCTATGGGCACAGATACGCAGTATTTT.

This clone appeared a single time. The chain links TRBV5-5 to TRBJ1-1; TRBD1 is a possible D gene (5 bases). Germline values: CDR1 SGHKS, CDR2 YYEKEE (reference sequence). CDR3 size: 15 residues. Trimming took 2 bases from V and 10 from J, leaving 21 bases between them. CDR3 bases: TGTGCCAGCAGCTTAACGTCGGAACAGGCCGGGGGAGCTTTCTTT. This encodes CASSLTSEQAGGAFF.

There are a few counts of this clone. The chain links TRBV5-1 to TRBJ1-1; perhaps TRBD1 as D (5 bases). The CDR3 contains 17 residues. Trimming cost V 0 bases and J 0 bases, with 15 bases left between them. CDR1 SGHRS and CDR2 YFSETQ come from the germline V gene. The CDR3 spells CASSLASGRRMNTEAFF. As DNA, the CDR3 is TGCGCCAGCAGCTTGGCCTCAGGGCGGCGAATGAACACTGAAGCTTTCTTT. Complete variable domain (other parts from reference TRBV5-1 and TRBJ1-1): KAGVTQTPRYLIKTRGQQVTLSCSPISGHRSVSWYQQTPGQGLQFLFEYFSETQRNKGNFPGRFSGRQFSNSRSEMNVSTLELGDSALYLCASSLASGRRMNTEAFFGQGTRLTVV.

This chain connects TRBV18 to TRBJ2-1, with 7 positions matching TRBD2. CDR1 is KGHSH, CDR2 LQKENI, per germline. The length of the CDR3 is 15 residues. The ends lost 2 bases at V and 3 bases at J; junction bases unmatched: 4. The CDR3 protein is CASSPVRGSYNEQFF. CDR3 DNA: TGTGCCAGCTCACCAGTCCGCGGGAGCTACAATGAGCAGTTCTTC.

The rearrangement joins TRBV5-1 to TRBJ2-5, with 9 bases fitting TRBD1. The trim removed 0 bases at V and 4 bases at J, leaving 4 bases unmatched. Looked up from germline, CDR1 is SGHRS and CDR2 is YFSETQ. The CDR3 spans 15 residues. In DNA, the CDR3 is TGCGCCAGCAGCTTGGGATGGACAGGGGTAGAGACCCAGTACTTC. Translating gives CASSLGWTGVETQYF.

The chain has TRBV29-1 and TRBJ2-1; 9 nucleotides align to TRBD1. Looked up from germline, CDR1 is SQVTM and CDR2 is ANQGSEA. CDR3 length: 11 amino acids. The junction had 6 bases not matched to a gene; V was cut back by 6 bases and J by 12 bases. CDR3 residues: CSVRTGDGQFF. For the CDR3, the DNA is TGCAGCGTGCGGACAGGGGATGGGCAGTTCTTC.

The chain uses TRBV7-2 and TRBJ2-1; possibly TRBD2 for D (5 bases). The CDR3 covers 14 residues. The germline V and J ends were trimmed by 5 bases and 8 bases, with 16 bases remaining between them. Germline lookup yields CDR1 SGHTA and CDR2 FQGNSA. The CDR3 loop is CASSAVYGADEQFF. CDR3 nucleotides: TGTGCCAGCAGCGCCGTTTATGGAGCGGATGAGCAGTTCTTC.

The chain joins TRBV3-1 (or the pseudogene TRBV3-2) to TRBJ2-7, with 8 bases aligning to TRBD2. The length of the CDR3 is 15 residues. The V and J ends lost 0 bases and 2 bases, in that order; junction bases with no gene match: 3. Germline V lookup: CDR1 LGHDT, CDR2 YNNKEL (reference sequence). The CDR3 DNA follows: TGTGCCAGCAGCCAAGATACTAGCGGACCCTACGAGCAGTACTTC. The encoded protein is CASSQDTSGPYEQYF.

The rearrangement uses TRBV6-4 and TRBJ1-1; D not resolved. The CDR3 consists of 20 residues. Germline CDR1 and CDR2: MRHNA and SNTAGT. V gave up 6 bases and J gave up 1 base, with 30 bases separating them. CDR3 loop: CASRWTEAFYPPRKNTEAFF. The CDR3 DNA follows: TGTGCCAGCAGGTGGACGGAGGCGTTCTATCCCCCTAGGAAGAACACTGAAGCTTTCTTT.

The chain has TRBV7-4 and TRBJ1-5; D might be TRBD1 (6 bases). Trimming removed 2 bases from V and 1 base from J, with 12 bases in between. Germline CDR1 and CDR2: SGHVT and SQSDAQ. This CDR3 is built from 16 residues. The CDR3 loop reads CASSLHRERSNQPQHF. CDR3 nucleotide sequence: TGTGCCAGCAGCTTACACAGGGAAAGGAGCAATCAGCCCCAGCATTTT.

The chain links TRBV5-4 to TRBJ2-1, with a possible D match to TRBD1 (5 bases). Trimming cost V 3 bases and J 10 bases, with 23 bases left between them. The CDR3 consists of 16 residues. The V gene's germline CDR1 is SGHNT and CDR2 YYREEE (reference sequence). The CDR3 region has the DNA TGTGCCAGCAGCTCCCCACCGCTATCCCAGGGTAAGGAGCAGTTCTTC. Translating it yields CASSSPPLSQGKEQFF.

The chain combines TRBV6-6 with TRBJ2-2, with D tentatively TRBD1 (6 bases). Germline V lookup: CDR1 MNHNY, CDR2 SVGAGI (reference sequence). The V end lost 2 bases, the J end lost 6 bases, and 13 bases lay between the germline ends. This CDR3 comprises 15 residues. Written as DNA, the CDR3 is TGTGCCAGCAGTTACCGACAGGTCTATTCCGGGGAGCTGTTTTTT. Residues: CASSYRQVYSGELFF.

The V call is TRBV2, the J call TRBJ2-1; TRBD1 matches 7 bases. CDR3 size: 15 residues. Germline V lookup: CDR1 SNHLY, CDR2 FYNNEI. The V gene end was trimmed by 2 bases and the J gene end by 4 bases; junction bases not matched to a gene: 5. The CDR3 is CASSETRDRYNEQFF. In DNA form, the CDR3 reads TGTGCCAGCAGTGAAACCCGGGACAGATACAATGAGCAGTTCTTC.

The V call is TRBV7-3, the J call TRBJ1-1; D uncertain. The CDR3 extends over 15 amino acids. Germline V gene lookup returns CDR1 SGHTA and CDR2 FQGTGA. Between the trimmed V and J ends, which lost 5 bases and 4 bases, there was a span of 17 bases. The CDR3 bases are TGTGCCAGCAGCGAAACGGGGTCTATTGGCACTGAAGCTTTCTTT. The encoded protein is CASSETGSIGTEAFF.

The rearrangement links TRBV25-1 to TRBJ1-2; unclear D gene. Germline assignment: CDR1 MGHDK and CDR2 SYGVNS. V dropped 6 bases and J dropped 7 bases, with 9 bases sitting between them. This CDR3 contains 11 residues. The CDR3 spells CASRENCGYTF. Here the CDR3 DNA reads TGTGCCAGCAGGGAGAATTGTGGCTACACCTTC.